This T cell receptor (beta chain) was identified in a study of shared clonotypes between healthy human individuals. Study-wide results and limits: Generation probabilities of non-shared clonotypes were lower (relative to those shared by all four donors).

Under the authors' procedure: There were no quality scores in the junction-only immunoSEQ sequences, so filtering differed. Method: immunoSEQ multiplex PCR; TCRdb's copy keeps in-frame clones and lacks some. That table furnishes V, J and clone size, whereas the DNA furnished D and trimming. The top ten clones hold approximately 1.5% of a sample with some 1 million clones, roughly 70% of them seen once. With respect to this clone: Its antigen remains unknown.

CDR3 length: 16 amino acids. Germline-derived CDR1 and CDR2 are MDHEN and SYDVKM. V was cut by 6 bases and J by 4 bases, with 16 bases left in between. The rearrangement uses TRBV28 and TRBJ1-6, with D possibly TRBD1 on 6 matching bases. The clonotype was recovered from a man aged 18-30 years in good health. The specimen was memory CD4+ T cells sorted from blood. Subset of the sample: CD45RA-negative fraction. For the CDR3, the DNA is TGTGCCAGCAGCTTCAGGGGTATAGGTTATAATTCACCCCTCCACTTT. It specifies CASSFRGIGYNSPLHF.